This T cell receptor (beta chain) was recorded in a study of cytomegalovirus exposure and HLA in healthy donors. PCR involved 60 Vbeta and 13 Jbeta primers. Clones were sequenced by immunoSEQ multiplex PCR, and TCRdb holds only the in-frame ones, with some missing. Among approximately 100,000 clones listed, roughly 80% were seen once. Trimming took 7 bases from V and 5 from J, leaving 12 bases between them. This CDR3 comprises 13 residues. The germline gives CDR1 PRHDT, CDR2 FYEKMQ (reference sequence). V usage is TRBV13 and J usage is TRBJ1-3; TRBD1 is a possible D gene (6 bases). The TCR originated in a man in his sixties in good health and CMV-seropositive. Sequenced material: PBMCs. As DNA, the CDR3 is TGTGCCAGCACCACGGACAGAAGAAACACCATATATTTT. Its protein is CASTTDRRNTIYF.